This T cell receptor beta chain was captured in a study of T cells after yellow fever vaccination. The V gene end was trimmed by 6 bases and the J gene end by 3 bases; junction bases not matched to a gene: 6. Germline loops: CDR1 KGHSH, CDR2 LQKENI. The CDR3 is made up of 16 amino acids. The sample holds many counts of this clonotype. TCRdb reprocessed the 5' RACE reads via MiXCR and lists one record per CDR3 protein. The sample yields about 30,000 distinct CDR3 sequences, around 4.8% seen once. This TCR was sampled from a man aged 25-45 years who received the YFV17D yellow fever vaccine. Sample: CD8+ T cells sorted from PBMCs, taken 5 days after the yellow fever booster vaccination. V usage is TRBV18 and J usage is TRBJ2-1, with 12 bases identical to TRBD2. The CDR3, as DNA: TGTGCCAGCTCTCCCTGGACTAGCGGGGACTACAATGAGCAGTTCTTC. It encodes CASSPWTSGDYNEQFF.